This T cell receptor beta chain appears in the sequencing data of a study of blood T cell repertoires in COVID-19. Whole-study context: COVID-19 samples collected from the United States, Italy and Spain covered acute and convalescent phases. Sources were T cells, B-cell-depleted T cells, or PBMCs; the material itself was cDNA or gDNA.

How the authors handled the data: By means of reference gene primer amplification, nucleated cell counts were estimated. The protocol was immunoSEQ multiplex PCR, while the TCRdb copy is restricted to in-frame clones and leaves out a portion. D and trimming were read from the DNA, whereas the V and J calls and clone size are those reported in that table. The sample has approximately 200,000 clones, approximately 84% seen once; the top ten hold approximately 7.6%. Germline V gives CDR1 LNHDA, CDR2 SQIVND (reference sequence). This CDR3 has 14 amino acids. Trimming at V came to 6 bases and at J to 6 bases, leaving 6 bases not matched to a gene. Participant-given clinical history determined each cohort assignment.

This TCR was sampled from a man aged 40-49 years who had recovered from COVID-19. Specimen: PBMCs or T cells enriched from blood (not recorded which). V is TRBV19 and J is TRBJ1-5, with TRBD1 identical over 9 bases. For the CDR3, the DNA is TGTGCCAGTAGCCGGACAGGGGAGGGTCAGCCCCAGCATTTT. Encoded protein: CASSRTGEGQPQHF.